This TCR beta chain is from a study of OX40 agonist ivuxolimab in advanced cancers. The V end was cut by 0 bases, the J end by 0 bases, with 7 bases between. Germline V gene sequence: CDR1 SGHRS, CDR2 YFSETQ. There are 15 residues in the CDR3. TCRdb's copy holds only in-frame clones and misses some; the assay was immunoSEQ multiplex PCR. Of under 85,000 clones listed, approximately 78% are singletons. V gene TRBV5-1 combines with J gene TRBJ1-3; D remains ambiguous. The material was CD4+ or CD8+ T cells sorted from blood, obtained in a trial of the OX40 agonist ivuxolimab. This clonotype was obtained from an adult with an advanced solid tumor such as melanoma, head and neck, liver or kidney cancer. Here the CDR3 DNA reads TGCGCCAGCAGCTTGGCACAGAGCTCTGGAAACACCATATATTTT. Amino acid sequence: CASSLAQSSGNTIYF.